These 6 T cell receptor beta chains came from one sample sequenced in a study of blood T cell repertoires in COVID-19. Sequencing used immunoSEQ multiplex PCR; TCRdb keeps in-frame clones, though not all of them. The sample holds fewer than 450,000 clones; 70% to 90% are singletons and the top ten take 2% to 2.5%. The source material was PBMCs or T cells enriched from blood (not recorded which). The receptors here all came from a woman in her thirties or forties with acute COVID-19.

V and J are TRBV29-1 and TRBJ2-7, with no clear D. Germline CDR1 and CDR2: SQVTM and ANQGSEA. V lost 4 bases, J lost 6 bases, and 13 bases lay in between. The CDR3 covers 12 residues. The CDR3 nucleotides are TGCAGCGTTGGTTACGGTCGGTCCGAGCAGTACTTC. Translating it yields CSVGYGRSEQYF.

V gene TRBV13 combines with J gene TRBJ1-2; D gene ambiguous. The CDR3 is 14 residues long. V was shortened by 4 bases and J by 0 bases, with 9 bases between the two germline ends. Germline V gene data show CDR1 as PRHDT and CDR2 as FYEKMQ (reference sequence). CDR3 sequence reads: CASSSGVTNYGYTF. The DNA for the CDR3 is TGTGCCAGCAGCTCCGGGGTCACTAACTATGGCTACACCTTC.

Note on this clone: This sample also contains other DNA sequences that code for the same CDR3. The gene calls are TRBV7-9 and TRBJ2-5; weak D call: TRBD1 (6 bases). The CDR3 totals 13 residues. V shed 5 bases and J shed 4 bases, with 11 bases lying between them. Per the germline V gene, CDR1 is SEHNR and CDR2 is FQNEAQ (reference sequence). CDR3 coding DNA: TGTGCCAGCAGCCTAAGAGGGGGAGAGACCCAGTACTTC. Residues: CASSLRGGETQYF.

The count of this clone is one. J is TRBJ2-5 and V is TRBV5-1, with TRBD1 as a possible D gene (7 bases). The CDR3 sequence is 15 residues long. V lost 4 bases, J lost 0 bases, and 13 bases lay in between. The germline V gene encodes CDR1 SGHRS and CDR2 YFSETQ. This CDR3 is CASSNARGDQETQYF. CDR3 in DNA: TGCGCCAGCAGCAACGCCAGGGGGGACCAAGAGACCCAGTACTTC.

The rearrangement joins TRBV27 to TRBJ1-4, with a tentative D call TRBD1 (6 bases). This CDR3 has 17 residues. Germline assignment: CDR1 MNHEY and CDR2 SMNVEV (reference sequence). V was trimmed by 0 bases and J by 8 bases, leaving 19 bases between them. The CDR3, as DNA: TGTGCCAGCAGTTTATCACAGGGTTCCACTCTATCGGAAAAACTGTTTTTT. Its protein is CASSLSQGSTLSEKLFF. Variable domain in full (rest from reference TRBV27 and TRBJ1-4): EAQVTQNPRYLITVTGKKLTVTCSQNMNHEYMSWYRQDPGLGLRQIYYSMNVEVTDKGDVPEGYKVSRKEKRNFPLILESPSPNQTSLYFCASSLSQGSTLSEKLFFGSGTQLSVL.

The rearrangement links TRBV6-2 or TRBV6-3 to TRBJ2-3; 7 bases fit TRBD2. The CDR3 contains 17 residues. The V and J ends lost 5 bases and 3 bases, in that order; junction bases with no gene match: 14. The germline CDR1 and CDR2 sequences are MNHEY and SVGEGT. CDR3 amino acids: CASSPRLAGGRTDTQYF. CDR3 coding DNA: TGTGCCAGCAGTCCCAGACTAGCCGGAGGAAGGACAGATACGCAGTATTTT.